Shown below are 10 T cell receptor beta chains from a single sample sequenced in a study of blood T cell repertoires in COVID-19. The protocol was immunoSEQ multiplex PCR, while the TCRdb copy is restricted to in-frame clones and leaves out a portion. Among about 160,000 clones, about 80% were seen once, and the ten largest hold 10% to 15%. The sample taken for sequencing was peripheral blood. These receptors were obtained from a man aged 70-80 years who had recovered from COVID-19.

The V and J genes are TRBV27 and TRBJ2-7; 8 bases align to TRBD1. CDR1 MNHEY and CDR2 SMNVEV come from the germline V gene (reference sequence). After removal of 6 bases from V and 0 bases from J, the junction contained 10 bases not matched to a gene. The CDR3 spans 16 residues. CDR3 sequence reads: CASRDRPGGSSYEQYF. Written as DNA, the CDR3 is TGTGCCAGCAGAGACCGACCAGGGGGCAGCTCCTACGAGCAGTACTTC.

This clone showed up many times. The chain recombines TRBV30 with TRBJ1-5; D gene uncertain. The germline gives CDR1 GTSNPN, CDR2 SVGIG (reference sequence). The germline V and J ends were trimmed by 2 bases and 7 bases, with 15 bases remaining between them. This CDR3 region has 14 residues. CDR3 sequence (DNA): TGTGCCTGGAGTCGAAGGGCTGGGAGCCAGCCCCAGCATTTT. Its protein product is CAWSRRAGSQPQHF.

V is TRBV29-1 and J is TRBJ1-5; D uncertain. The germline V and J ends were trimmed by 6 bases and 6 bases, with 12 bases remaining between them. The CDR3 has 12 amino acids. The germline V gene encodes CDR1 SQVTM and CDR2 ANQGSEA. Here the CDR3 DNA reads TGCAGCGTATCTTTTGAGAGTCAGCCCCAGCATTTT. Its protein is CSVSFESQPQHF.

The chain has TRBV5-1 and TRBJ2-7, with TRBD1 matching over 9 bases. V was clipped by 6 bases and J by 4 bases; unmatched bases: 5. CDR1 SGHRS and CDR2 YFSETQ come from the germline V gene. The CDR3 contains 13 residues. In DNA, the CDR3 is TGCGCCAGCAACTCGGGACAGGGTTACGAGCAGTACTTC. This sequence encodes CASNSGQGYEQYF.

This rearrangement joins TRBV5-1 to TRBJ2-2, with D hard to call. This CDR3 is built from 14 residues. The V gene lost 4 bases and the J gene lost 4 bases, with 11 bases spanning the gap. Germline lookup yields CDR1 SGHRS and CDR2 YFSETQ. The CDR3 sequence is CASSPGGATGELFF. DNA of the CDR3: TGCGCCAGCAGCCCCGGCGGTGCCACCGGGGAGCTGTTTTTT.

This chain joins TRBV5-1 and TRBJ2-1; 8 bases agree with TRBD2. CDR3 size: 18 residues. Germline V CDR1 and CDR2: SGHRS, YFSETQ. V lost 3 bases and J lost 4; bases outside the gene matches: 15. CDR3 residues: CASSSMARVAGGYNEQFF. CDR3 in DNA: TGCGCCAGCAGCTCAATGGCAAGGGTTGCGGGAGGATACAATGAGCAGTTCTTC.

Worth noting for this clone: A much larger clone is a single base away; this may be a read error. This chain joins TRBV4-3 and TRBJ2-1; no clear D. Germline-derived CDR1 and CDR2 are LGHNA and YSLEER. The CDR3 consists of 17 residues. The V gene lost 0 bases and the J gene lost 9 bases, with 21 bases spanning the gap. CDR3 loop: CASSQEAVWLVGAEQFF. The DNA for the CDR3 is TGCGCCAGCAGCCAAGAGGCGGTCTGGCTAGTGGGTGCTGAGCAGTTCTTC.

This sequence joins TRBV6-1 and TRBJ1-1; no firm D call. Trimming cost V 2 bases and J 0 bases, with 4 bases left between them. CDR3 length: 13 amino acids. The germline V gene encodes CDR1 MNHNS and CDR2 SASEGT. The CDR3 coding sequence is TGTGCCAGCAGTGAACATGTGAACACTGAAGCTTTCTTT. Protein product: CASSEHVNTEAFF.

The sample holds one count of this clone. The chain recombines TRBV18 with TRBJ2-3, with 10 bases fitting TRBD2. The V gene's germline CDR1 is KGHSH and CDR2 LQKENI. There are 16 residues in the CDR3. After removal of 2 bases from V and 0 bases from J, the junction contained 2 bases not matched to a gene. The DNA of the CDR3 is TGTGCCAGCTCACCAGGACTAGCGGAGAGCACAGATACGCAGTATTTT. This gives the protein CASSPGLAESTDTQYF.

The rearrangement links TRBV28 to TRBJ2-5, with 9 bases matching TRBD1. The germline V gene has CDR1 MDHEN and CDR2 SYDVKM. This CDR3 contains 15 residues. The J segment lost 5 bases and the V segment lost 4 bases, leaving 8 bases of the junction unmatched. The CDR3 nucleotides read TGTGCCAGCAGTTCCCCACAGGGGGCCGGGGAGACCCAGTACTTC. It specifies CASSSPQGAGETQYF.